These T cell receptor beta chains were read from a single sample in a study of EBV T-cell therapy then PD-1 blockade in nasopharyngeal carcinoma. Which antigens these TCRs recognize remains unknown. The table came from immunoSEQ multiplex PCR; TCRdb's copy has only in-frame clones and leaves some out. The sample carries approximately 25,000 clones, nearly 85% recorded once. This specimen consisted of CD8+ T cells from blood, obtained at day 61 from a patient whose treatment included autologous EBV-specific T cells and nivolumab. The receptors shown here come from a man aged 35-49 years with nasopharyngeal carcinoma. CDR3s include the opening cysteine and the closing phenylalanine or tryptophan. D genes are given only for firm matches. Expanded clones get a size class; other rows say once, few or many, or leave the size out.

>NA|NA|13|TRBV5-6|TRBJ2-7
CASSLGPAYEQYF
TGTGCCAGCAGCTTGGGCCCGGCCTACGAGCAGTACTTC
>NA|TRBD1|16|TRBV10-1|TRBJ2-5
CASRSHSGTGLETQYF
TGCGCCAGCAGATCCCATTCCGGGACAGGTCTCGAGACCCAGTACTTC
>NA|TRBD1|15|TRBV10-1|TRBJ1-6
CASRGTGSYNSPLHF
TGCGCCAGCAGAGGGACAGGGTCCTATAATTCACCCCTCCACTTT
>once|TRBD1|14|TRBV29-1|TRBJ2-1
CSVTGTGAGNEQFF
TGCAGCGTTACTGGGACAGGGGCGGGCAATGAGCAGTTCTTC
>NA|NA|16|TRBV27|TRBJ2-2
CASTLGGRGVTGELFF
TGTGCCAGCACCCTGGGGGGGCGCGGGGTCACCGGGGAGCTGTTTTTT
>NA|NA|11|TRBV18|TRBJ2-7
CASSPGYEQYF
TGTGCCAGCTCACCCGGATACGAGCAGTACTTC
>NA|NA|13|TRBV30|TRBJ2-7
CAWSGTGIYEQYF
TGTGCCTGGAGTGGGACGGGGATCTACGAGCAGTACTTC
>once|TRBD1|15|TRBV4-3|TRBJ1-2
CASSQDLTGGRGYTF
TGCGCCAGCAGCCAAGATCTAACAGGGGGCCGAGGCTACACCTTC
>once|NA|15|TRBV12-5|TRBJ2-1
CASGSGGVSYNEQFF
TGTGCTAGTGGTTCTGGTGGCGTCTCCTACAATGAGCAGTTCTTC
>NA|TRBD1|15|TRBV7-9|TRBJ1-5
CASSSSDRAVQPQHF
TGTGCCAGCAGCTCATCGGACAGGGCCGTTCAGCCCCAGCATTTT
>NA|NA|15|TRBV27|TRBJ2-7
CASSPMGTGAYEQYF
TGTGCCAGCAGTCCTATGGGGACGGGGGCCTACGAGCAGTACTTC
>NA|NA|14|TRBV14|TRBJ2-7
CASSQVHPPREQYF
TGTGCCAGCAGCCAAGTTCATCCCCCTCGGGAGCAGTACTTC
>once|NA|10|TRBV2|TRBJ2-1
CASKGYEQFF
TGTGCCAGCAAGGGTTATGAGCAGTTCTTC
>once|NA|15|TRBV18|TRBJ1-1
CASSPEGEAHTEAFF
TGTGCCAGCTCGCCGGAGGGGGAGGCACACACTGAAGCTTTCTTT
>once|NA|12|TRBV7-9|TRBJ2-3
CASSPSPDTQYF
TGTGCCAGCAGCCCTAGCCCAGATACGCAGTATTTT
>NA|NA|12|TRBV27|TRBJ2-7
CASSFKQGEQYF
TGTGCCAGCAGTTTTAAACAGGGCGAGCAGTACTTC
>NA|TRBD1|15|TRBV9|TRBJ1-6
CASSVAGGGNSPLHF
TGTGCCAGCAGCGTAGCAGGAGGGGGCAATTCACCCCTCCACTTT
>NA|NA|15|TRBV2|TRBJ2-7
CASSDARSLFYEQYF
TGTGCCAGCAGTGACGCCAGATCCTTATTTTACGAGCAGTACTTC
>once|NA|14|TRBV7-2|TRBJ1-2
CASSPRGRPWGYTF
TGTGCCAGCAGCCCCCGGGGACGGCCCTGGGGGTACACCTTC
>NA|NA|16|TRBV4-2|TRBJ2-5
CASSQEGGLLQETQYF
TGTGCCAGCAGCCAAGAAGGGGGGCTGCTCCAAGAGACCCAGTACTTC
>NA|NA|18|TRBV7-8|TRBJ2-1
CASSFPGFGGPTYNEQFF
TGTGCCAGCAGCTTCCCCGGCTTCGGGGGGCCGACCTACAATGAGCAGTTCTTC
>NA|NA|12|TRBV7-9|TRBJ2-1
CASSLVGNEQFF
TGTGCCAGCAGCTTAGTGGGTAATGAGCAGTTCTTC
>NA|TRBD2|15|TRBV6-2/TRBV6-3|TRBJ2-2
CASSSGGDYTGELFF
TGTGCCAGCAGTTCCGGGGGGGATTACACCGGGGAGCTGTTTTTT
>NA|NA|16|TRBV4-1|TRBJ2-7
CASSQDWATGVYEQYF
TGCGCCAGCAGCCAAGATTGGGCAACGGGGGTTTACGAGCAGTACTTC
>NA|NA|13|TRBV12-3/TRBV12-4|TRBJ1-1
CASSLAGRTEAFF
TGTGCCAGCAGTTTAGCAGGGCGGACTGAAGCTTTCTTT
>few|TRBD2|15|TRBV6-1|TRBJ2-1
CASSEEAGGYNEQFF
TGTGCCAGCAGTGAAGAAGCGGGGGGGTACAATGAGCAGTTCTTC